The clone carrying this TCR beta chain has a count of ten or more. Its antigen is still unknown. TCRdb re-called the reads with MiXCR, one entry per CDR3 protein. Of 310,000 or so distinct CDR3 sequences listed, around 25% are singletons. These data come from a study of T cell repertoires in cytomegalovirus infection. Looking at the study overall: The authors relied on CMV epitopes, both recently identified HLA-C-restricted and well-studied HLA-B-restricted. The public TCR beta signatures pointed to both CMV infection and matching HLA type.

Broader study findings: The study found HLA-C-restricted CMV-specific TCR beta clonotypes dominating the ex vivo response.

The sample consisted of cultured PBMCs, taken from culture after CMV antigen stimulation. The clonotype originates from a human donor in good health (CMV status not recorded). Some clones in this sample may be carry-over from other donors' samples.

The CDR3 reads CASSSRDRGINEQFF. The CDR3 DNA follows: TGTGCCAGCAGTTCCCGGGACAGGGGAATCAATGAGCAGTTCTTC. V is TRBV7-9 and J is TRBJ2-1, with 10 positions matching TRBD1. This CDR3 is built from 15 residues. CDR1 and CDR2 from the germline V gene are SEHNR and FQNEAQ (reference sequence). With 6 bases clipped from V and 6 bases from J, the junction kept 8 bases outside the gene matches.